A selection of T cell receptor beta chains follows, all from one sample in a study of cytomegalovirus exposure and HLA in healthy donors. The assay was immunoSEQ multiplex PCR, and TCRdb's table has in-frame clones only and misses some. Its listing shows 150,000 or so clones. Sample: PBMCs. The origin of the receptors is an older woman in good health and CMV-seronegative. The CDR3 runs from the conserved cysteine through the conserved F or W.

V,CDR3
TRBV14,CASSQDREGYTF
TRBV11-3,CASSYSGGSPLHF
TRBV4-1,CASSHRNTGELFF
TRBV5-6,CASSLDRSRRGGYTF
TRBV7-7,CASSGQGGDSYNEQFF
TRBV6-5,CASSARDRASYEQYF
TRBV2,CASGGQSTDTQYF
TRBV7-9,CASRAWLGGDTEAFF
TRBV19,CASSIWGGSYNEQFF
TRBV11-2,CASSLGESKGLDGYTF
TRBV29-1,CSVGDRYLTEAFF
TRBV5-1,CASRGKGGYNEQFF
TRBV7-3,CASSLTTGGGEAFF
TRBV7-2,CASSPGTAPYGYTF
TRBV27,CASSAGQVNQPQHF
TRBV6-1,CASSGTEGNTIYF
TRBV2,CASSEWTGKGEQYF
TRBV9,CASSVVGGQGNSPLHF
TRBV19,CASLPLGGGNTIYF
TRBV4-1,CASSGQQNTEAFF
TRBV25-1,CASSDPPNRQGLYNEQFF
TRBV30,CAWRGGVQGYGYTF
TRBV15,CATTQRGGTEAFF
TRBV4-3,CASSQEKAGGGEKLFF
TRBV7-2,CASSSYVRDREVGYTF
TRBV5-1,CASSSGLPEYNEQFF
TRBV6-5,CASTAWTGVYGYTF
TRBV5-1,CASSLVAGVASSYEQYF
TRBV19,CASSMRMGNTEAFF
TRBV6-6,CASSYGQGWQPQHF
TRBV19,CASSRGELALANEQFF
TRBV5-1,CASSFGGAENTEAFF
TRBV5-1,CASSLGTSRNEQFF
TRBV4-3,CASSQDRGGGTNEKLFF
TRBV5-6,CASSGYRDRNSPLEQYF